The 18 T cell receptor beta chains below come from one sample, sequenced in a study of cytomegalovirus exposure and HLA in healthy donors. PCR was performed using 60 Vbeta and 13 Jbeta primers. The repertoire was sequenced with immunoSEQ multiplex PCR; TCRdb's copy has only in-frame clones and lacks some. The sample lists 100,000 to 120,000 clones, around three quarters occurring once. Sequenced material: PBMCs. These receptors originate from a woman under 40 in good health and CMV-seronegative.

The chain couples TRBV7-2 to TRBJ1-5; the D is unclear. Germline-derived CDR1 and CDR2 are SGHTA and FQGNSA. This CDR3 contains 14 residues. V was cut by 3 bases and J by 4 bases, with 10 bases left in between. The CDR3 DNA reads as TGTGCCAGCAGCTTTCTGTCCGAGAATCAGCCCCAGCATTTT. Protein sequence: CASSFLSENQPQHF.

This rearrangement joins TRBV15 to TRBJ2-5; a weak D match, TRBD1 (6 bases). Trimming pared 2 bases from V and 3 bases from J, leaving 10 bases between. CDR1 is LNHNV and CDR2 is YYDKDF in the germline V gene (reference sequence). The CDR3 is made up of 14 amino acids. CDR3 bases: TGTGCCACCAGCAGACGGACAGCGAAAGAGACCCAGTACTTC. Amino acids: CATSRRTAKETQYF.

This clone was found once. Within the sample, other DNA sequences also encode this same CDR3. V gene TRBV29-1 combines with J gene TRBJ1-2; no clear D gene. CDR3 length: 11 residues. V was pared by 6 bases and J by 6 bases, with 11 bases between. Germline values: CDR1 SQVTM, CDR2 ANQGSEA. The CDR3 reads CSVEGGNGYTF. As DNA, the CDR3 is TGCAGCGTAGAGGGCGGCAATGGCTACACCTTC.

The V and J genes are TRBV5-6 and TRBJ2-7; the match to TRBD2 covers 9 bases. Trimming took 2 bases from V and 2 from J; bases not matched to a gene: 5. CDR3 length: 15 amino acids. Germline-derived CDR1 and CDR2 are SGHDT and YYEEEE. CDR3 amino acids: CASSFGRGGTYEQYF. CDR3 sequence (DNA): TGTGCCAGCAGCTTTGGGCGGGGGGGGACCTACGAGCAGTACTTC.

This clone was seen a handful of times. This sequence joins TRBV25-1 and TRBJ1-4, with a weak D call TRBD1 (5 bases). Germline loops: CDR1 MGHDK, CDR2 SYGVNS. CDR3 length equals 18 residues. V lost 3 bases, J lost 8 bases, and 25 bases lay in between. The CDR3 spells CASSDCRDFLCFAEKLFF. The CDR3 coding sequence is TGTGCCAGCAGTGATTGCAGGGACTTCCTATGTTTCGCGGAAAAACTGTTTTTT.

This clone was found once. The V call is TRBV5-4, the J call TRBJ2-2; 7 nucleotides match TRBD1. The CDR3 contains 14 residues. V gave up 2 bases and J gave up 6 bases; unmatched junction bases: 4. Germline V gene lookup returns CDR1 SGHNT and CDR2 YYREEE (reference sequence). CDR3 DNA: TGTGCCAGCAGCTTTGAGGGGGCGGCCGGGGAGCTGTTTTTT. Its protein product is CASSFEGAAGELFF.

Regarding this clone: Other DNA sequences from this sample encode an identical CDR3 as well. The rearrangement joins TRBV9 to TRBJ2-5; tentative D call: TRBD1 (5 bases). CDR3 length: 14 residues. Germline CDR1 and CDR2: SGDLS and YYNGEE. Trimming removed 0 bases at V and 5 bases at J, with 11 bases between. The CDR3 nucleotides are TGTGCCAGCAGCGTAGCCGCAGGGCGCGAGACCCAGTACTTC. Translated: CASSVAAGRETQYF.

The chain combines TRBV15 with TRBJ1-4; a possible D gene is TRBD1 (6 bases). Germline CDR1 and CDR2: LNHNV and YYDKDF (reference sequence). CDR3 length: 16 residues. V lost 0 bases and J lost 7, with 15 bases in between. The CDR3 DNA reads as TGTGCCACCAGCAGAGATCCGTCACAGGGTGGTGAAAAACTGTTTTTT. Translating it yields CATSRDPSQGGEKLFF.

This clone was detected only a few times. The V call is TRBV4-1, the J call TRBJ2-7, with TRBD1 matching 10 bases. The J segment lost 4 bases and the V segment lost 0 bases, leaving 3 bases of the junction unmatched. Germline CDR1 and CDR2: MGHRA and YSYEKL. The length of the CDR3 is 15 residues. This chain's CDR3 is CASSQDSGQGYEQYF. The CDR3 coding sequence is TGCGCCAGCAGCCAAGATTCGGGACAGGGGTACGAGCAGTACTTC.

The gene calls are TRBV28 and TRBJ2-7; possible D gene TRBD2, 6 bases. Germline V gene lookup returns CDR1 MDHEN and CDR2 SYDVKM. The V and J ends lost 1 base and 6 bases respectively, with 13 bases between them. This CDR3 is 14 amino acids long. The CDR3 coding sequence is TGTGCCAGCAGTTTATTGGGGGAGGCCACCGAGCAGTACTTC. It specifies CASSLLGEATEQYF.

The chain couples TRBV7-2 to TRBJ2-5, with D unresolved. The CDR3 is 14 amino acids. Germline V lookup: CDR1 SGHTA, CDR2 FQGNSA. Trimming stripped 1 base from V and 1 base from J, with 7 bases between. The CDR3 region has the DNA TGTGCCAGCAGCTTAGGGCAGATCCAAGAGACCCAGTACTTC. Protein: CASSLGQIQETQYF.

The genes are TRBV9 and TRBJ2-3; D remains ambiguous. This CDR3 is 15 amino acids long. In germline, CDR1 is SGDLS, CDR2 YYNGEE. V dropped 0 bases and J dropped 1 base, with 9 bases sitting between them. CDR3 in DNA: TGTGCCAGCAGCGTAGGAGGTGGCGGCACAGATACGCAGTATTTT. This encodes CASSVGGGGTDTQYF.

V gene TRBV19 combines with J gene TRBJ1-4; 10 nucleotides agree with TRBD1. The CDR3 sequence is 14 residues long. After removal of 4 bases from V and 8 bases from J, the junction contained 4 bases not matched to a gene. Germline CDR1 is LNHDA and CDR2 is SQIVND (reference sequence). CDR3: CASSTGQGKEKLFF. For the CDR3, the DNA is TGTGCCAGTAGTACGGGACAGGGGAAAGAAAAACTGTTTTTT.

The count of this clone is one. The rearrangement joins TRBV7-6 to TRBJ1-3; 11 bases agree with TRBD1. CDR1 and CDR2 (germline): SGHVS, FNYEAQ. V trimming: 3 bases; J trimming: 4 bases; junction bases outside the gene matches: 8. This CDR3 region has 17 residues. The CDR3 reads CASSFSGQGAEGNTIYF. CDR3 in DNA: TGTGCCAGCAGCTTCTCTGGACAGGGGGCTGAGGGAAACACCATATATTTT.

CDR3 DNA: TGTGCCAGCAGCCATGAGGTAGCGGGGCACAATGAGCAGTTCTTC. It encodes CASSHEVAGHNEQFF. The genes are TRBV14 and TRBJ2-1, with 8 positions matching TRBD2. This CDR3 comprises 15 residues. Trimming removed 3 bases from V and 5 bases from J; junction bases left unmatched: 6. Per the germline V gene, CDR1 is SGHDN and CDR2 is FVKESK.

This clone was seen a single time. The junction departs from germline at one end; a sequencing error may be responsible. CDR3 loop: CAKEVQAGLIF. As DNA, the CDR3 is TGTGCCAAGGAGGTGCAGGCGGGTTTGATCTTC. This chain uses TRBV30 with TRBJ2-1, with D perhaps TRBD2 (5 bases). In germline, CDR1 is GTSNPN, CDR2 SVGIG (reference sequence). The CDR3 consists of 11 residues.

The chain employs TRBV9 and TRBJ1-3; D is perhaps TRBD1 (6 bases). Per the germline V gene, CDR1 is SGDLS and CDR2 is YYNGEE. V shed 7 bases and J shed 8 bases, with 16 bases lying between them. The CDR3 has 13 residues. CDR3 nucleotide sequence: TGTGCCAGCGCCACAGGGCTTAAGGACACCATATATTTT. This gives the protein CASATGLKDTIYF.

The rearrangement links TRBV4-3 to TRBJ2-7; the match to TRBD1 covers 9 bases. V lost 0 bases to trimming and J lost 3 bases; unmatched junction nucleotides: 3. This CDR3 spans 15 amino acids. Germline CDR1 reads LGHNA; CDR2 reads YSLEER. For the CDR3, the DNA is TGCGCCAGCAGCCAAGACCGGGACAGGGACTACGAGCAGTACTTC. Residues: CASSQDRDRDYEQYF.